These 32 T cell receptor beta chains share one sample of origin, sequenced in a study of shared clonotypes between healthy human individuals. Some clones are missing from TCRdb's copy, which holds only in-frame ones; the method was immunoSEQ multiplex PCR. This table has around 2.3 million clones, 95% appearing once. The sequenced sample consisted of naive CD4+ T cells sorted from blood. Indicated subset: CD45RA+ positively selected. The receptors here all came from a man younger than 35 in good health.

The rearrangement links TRBV19 to TRBJ2-1; D remains unclear. CDR3 length: 13 amino acids. In germline, CDR1 is LNHDA, CDR2 SQIVND (reference sequence). Trimming pared 6 bases from V and 4 bases from J, leaving 10 bases between. The CDR3 nucleotides are TGTGCCAGTAGAGAAGTATCGTACAATGAGCAGTTCTTC. Amino acids: CASREVSYNEQFF.

This chain joins TRBV6-6 and TRBJ2-1, with 12 bases fitting TRBD2. The trim removed 3 bases at V and 4 bases at J, leaving 4 bases unmatched. CDR3 length equals 16 residues. Looked up from germline, CDR1 is MNHNY and CDR2 is SVGAGI (reference sequence). CDR3 region: CASSYELAGGYNEQFF. Here the CDR3 DNA reads TGTGCCAGCAGTTATGAACTAGCGGGGGGTTACAATGAGCAGTTCTTC.

This sequence joins TRBV15 and TRBJ1-1; D not resolved. Germline assignment: CDR1 LNHNV and CDR2 YYDKDF (reference sequence). Trimming removed 0 bases at V and 1 base at J, with 9 bases between. This CDR3 is built from 15 residues. CDR3 sequence reads: CATSRDGRSNTEAFF. In nucleotides, the CDR3 is TGTGCCACCAGCAGAGATGGGCGGTCGAACACTGAAGCTTTCTTT.

V is TRBV5-4 and J is TRBJ2-7; the match to TRBD1 covers 9 bases. The CDR3 extends over 15 amino acids. V gave up 4 bases and J gave up 5 bases; unmatched junction bases: 10. CDR1 is SGHNT, CDR2 YYREEE, per germline (reference sequence). The DNA for the CDR3 is TGTGCCAGCAGCAGGAACCGGGACAGGGTAAACGAGCAGTACTTC. Residues: CASSRNRDRVNEQYF.

The CDR3 bases are TGTGCCTGGAGTGTAGAGTATAGGGGCTACACCTTC. Amino acids: CAWSVEYRGYTF. The chain carries TRBV30 and TRBJ1-2; D remains unclear. This CDR3 is 12 amino acids long. Germline loops: CDR1 GTSNPN, CDR2 SVGIG (reference sequence). Trimming removed 0 bases from V and 8 bases from J, with 10 bases in between.

The CDR3 sequence: CASRMWTSSTDTQYF. The CDR3 DNA is TGCGCCAGCAGAATGTGGACATCTAGCACAGATACGCAGTATTTT. V and J are TRBV4-3 and TRBJ2-3, with a tentative D call TRBD1 (5 bases). The CDR3 extends over 15 amino acids. Trimming took 6 bases from V and 0 from J, leaving 13 bases between them. Germline CDR1 and CDR2: LGHNA and YSLEER.

The rearrangement joins TRBV12-5 to TRBJ1-2, with TRBD1 as a possible D gene (6 bases). The CDR3 contains 13 residues. Trimming shortened V by 7 bases and J by 5 bases, and 14 bases separated the two germline ends. Germline CDR1 is LGHNT and CDR2 is FRNRAP. CDR3 coding DNA: TGTGCTAGTGCCGCGGACAGAAGATATGGCTACACCTTC. Amino acid sequence: CASAADRRYGYTF.

V and J are TRBV7-4 and TRBJ1-1; D remains unclear. Germline V gene lookup returns CDR1 SGHVT and CDR2 SQSDAQ. Trimming took 8 bases from V and 4 from J, leaving 11 bases between them. CDR3 size: 12 residues. The CDR3 region has the DNA TGTGCCAGCGTCGGCCGGTTCACTGAAGCTTTCTTT. Translating it yields CASVGRFTEAFF.

The V and J genes are TRBV2 and TRBJ1-1, with D maybe TRBD1 (6 bases). V dropped 8 bases and J dropped 8 bases, with 15 bases sitting between them. Per the germline V gene, CDR1 is SNHLY and CDR2 is FYNNEI. The CDR3 covers 12 residues. Here the CDR3 DNA reads TGTGCCAGCCGGGCCTCGGGACACGAAGCTTTCTTT. It specifies CASRASGHEAFF.

This rearrangement joins TRBV28 to TRBJ2-6, with 8 bases identical to TRBD1. This CDR3 contains 18 residues. The V and J ends lost 4 bases and 0 bases, in that order; junction bases with no gene match: 8. Germline assignment: CDR1 MDHEN and CDR2 SYDVKM. The CDR3 sequence is CASSSPGQALSGANVLTF. CDR3 nucleotides: TGTGCCAGCAGTTCCCCGGGACAGGCCCTCTCTGGGGCCAACGTCCTGACTTTC.

This rearrangement joins TRBV6-1 to TRBJ1-2; unclear D gene. Between the trimmed V and J ends, which lost 8 bases and 8 bases, there was a span of 12 bases. Germline assignment: CDR1 MNHNS and CDR2 SASEGT. This CDR3 has 11 amino acids. CDR3 sequence: CASGVLSGYTF. The CDR3 region has the DNA TGTGCCAGCGGGGTCTTGAGCGGCTACACCTTC.

V gene TRBV5-1 combines with J gene TRBJ2-2; 7 bases align to TRBD2. Germline-derived CDR1 and CDR2 are SGHRS and YFSETQ. The CDR3 is 15 residues long. The V segment lost 4 bases and the J segment 4 bases; nucleotides outside the gene matches: 7. The CDR3 loop is CASSLAGDSTGELFF. The CDR3 nucleotides read TGCGCCAGCAGCCTCGCGGGGGATAGCACCGGGGAGCTGTTTTTT. The full variable domain, its missing parts supplied by reference TRBV5-1 and TRBJ2-2, is KAGVTQTPRYLIKTRGQQVTLSCSPISGHRSVSWYQQTPGQGLQFLFEYFSETQRNKGNFPGRFSGRQFSNSRSEMNVSTLELGDSALYLCASSLAGDSTGELFFGEGSRLTVL.

The chain uses TRBV6-1 and TRBJ2-3; no clear D. From germline, CDR1 is MNHNS and CDR2 SASEGT. V was clipped by 7 bases and J by 5 bases, with 7 bases between them. The CDR3 sequence is 11 residues long. The CDR3 is CASTLEDTQYF. The CDR3 DNA reads TGTGCCAGCACCCTGGAAGATACGCAGTATTTT.

This clone has more than one count but fewer than ten. V and J are TRBV19 and TRBJ1-2; D possibly corresponds to TRBD1 (5 bases). Trimming removed 6 bases from V and 3 bases from J, with 17 bases in between. The CDR3 spans 15 residues. Germline values: CDR1 LNHDA, CDR2 SQIVND (reference sequence). CDR3 coding DNA: TGTGCCAGTAGCCCCGAAGGGGCGCGGGACTATGGCTACACCTTC. Translated: CASSPEGARDYGYTF.

The J gene is TRBJ1-2, the V gene TRBV10-3; 7 bases are shared with TRBD1. Germline V gene lookup returns CDR1 ENHRY and CDR2 SYGVKD. This CDR3 region has 13 residues. V lost 7 bases to trimming and J lost 2 bases; unmatched junction nucleotides: 4. CDR3 residues: CAITTGENYGYTF. In nucleotides, the CDR3 is TGTGCCATCACCACAGGGGAAAACTATGGCTACACCTTC.

The chain carries TRBV6-5 and TRBJ2-2; no reliable D call. Trimming removed 2 bases from V and 1 base from J, with 11 bases in between. CDR1 and CDR2 from the germline V gene are MNHEY and SVGAGI. The CDR3 spans 16 residues. The CDR3: CASSYSWGRNTGELFF. As DNA, the CDR3 is TGTGCCAGCAGTTACAGCTGGGGAAGGAACACCGGGGAGCTGTTTTTT.

Concerning this clone itself: This specimen includes other DNA sequences encoding the same CDR3. The CDR3 DNA follows: TGCAGTGCAGGACCCGGGGATACGCAGTATTTT. Encoded protein: CSAGPGDTQYF. This chain links TRBV20-1 with TRBJ2-3; D unresolved. CDR3 length: 11 residues. V was cut by 6 bases and J by 6 bases, with 10 bases left in between. In germline, CDR1 is DFQATT, CDR2 SNEGSKA (reference sequence).

The CDR3 nucleotides are TGTGCCAGCAGCCCCATATCGGTAGAAGCTTTCTTT. It encodes CASSPISVEAFF. This chain links TRBV7-9 with TRBJ1-1; the D is unclear. Germline assignment: CDR1 SEHNR and CDR2 FQNEAQ (reference sequence). V was clipped by 5 bases and J by 8 bases, with 12 bases between them. The CDR3 is 12 amino acids.

The CDR3 spells CASSVSSVETQYF. CDR3 in DNA: TGTGCCAGCAGCGTTTCTAGCGTGGAGACCCAGTACTTC. This rearrangement joins TRBV9 to TRBJ2-5; TRBD2 might be the D (6 bases). Per germline, CDR1 SGDLS and CDR2 YYNGEE. CDR3 length: 13 residues. V lost 2 bases to trimming and J lost 5 bases, with 10 bases between them. Supplemented by reference TRBV9 and TRBJ2-5, the full variable domain reads DSGVTQTPKHLITATGQRVTLRCSPRSGDLSVYWYQQSLDQGLQFLIQYYNGEERAKGNILERFSAQQFPDLHSELNLSSLELGDSALYFCASSVSSVETQYFGPGTRLLVL.

This chain joins TRBV5-1 and TRBJ2-5; the match to TRBD2 covers 14 bases. CDR3 length: 16 amino acids. Germline loops: CDR1 SGHRS, CDR2 YFSETQ. V lost 0 bases to trimming and J lost 5 bases; unmatched junction nucleotides: 3. The CDR3 region is CASSLGLAGGEETQYF. CDR3 DNA sequence: TGCGCCAGCAGCTTGGGACTAGCGGGAGGGGAGGAGACCCAGTACTTC. Full variable domain (outside the CDR3, taken from reference TRBV5-1 and TRBJ2-5): KAGVTQTPRYLIKTRGQQVTLSCSPISGHRSVSWYQQTPGQGLQFLFEYFSETQRNKGNFPGRFSGRQFSNSRSEMNVSTLELGDSALYLCASSLGLAGGEETQYFGPGTRLLVL.

This clone was recorded only once. This sequence joins TRBV27 and TRBJ1-1; D not resolved. Trimming took 7 bases from V and 6 from J, leaving 18 bases between them. Germline V gives CDR1 MNHEY, CDR2 SMNVEV (reference sequence). CDR3 length equals 14 residues. The CDR3 DNA follows: TGTGCCAGCACCCCGTCTACGGCAAGGGCTGAAGCTTTCTTT. Amino acid sequence: CASTPSTARAEAFF.

V is TRBV7-9 and J is TRBJ2-7, with D unresolved. V lost 0 bases, J lost 5 bases, and 17 bases lay in between. Germline V CDR1 and CDR2: SEHNR, FQNEAQ (reference sequence). The length of the CDR3 is 16 residues. The CDR3 nucleotides read TGTGCCAGCAGCTTAGCGGTTGGGGAACGGTGGAACGAGCAGTACTTC. Translating it yields CASSLAVGERWNEQYF.

This chain joins TRBV10-3 and TRBJ1-1; 7 nucleotides line up with TRBD1. CDR1 and CDR2 from the germline V gene are ENHRY and SYGVKD. The CDR3 spans 15 residues. Trimming removed 6 bases from V and 3 bases from J; junction bases left unmatched: 10. The DNA for the CDR3 is TGTGCCATCAGGGGGACAGAGTATTCGGACACTGAAGCTTTCTTT. This gives the protein CAIRGTEYSDTEAFF.

J is TRBJ2-7 and V is TRBV10-3; D is possibly TRBD1 (5 bases). Germline CDR1 and CDR2: ENHRY and SYGVKD. The CDR3 runs 13 residues. The ends were cut back, 10 bases at V and 1 base at J, with 14 bases in the middle. In nucleotides, the CDR3 is TGTGCCACCTTAACGGACATTTCCTACGAGCAGTACTTC. This translates into CATLTDISYEQYF.

The rearrangement joins TRBV5-4 to TRBJ2-2; 12 nucleotides line up with TRBD1. The V gene's germline CDR1 is SGHNT and CDR2 YYREEE (reference sequence). This CDR3 comprises 16 residues. V trimming: 4 bases; J trimming: 7 bases; junction bases outside the gene matches: 8. CDR3 in amino acids: CASSPGQGARDGELFF. As DNA, the CDR3 is TGTGCCAGCAGCCCGGGACAGGGGGCGCGGGACGGGGAGCTGTTTTTT.

The gene calls are TRBV7-2 and TRBJ2-5, with 9 positions matching TRBD2. V lost 1 base and J lost 5; bases outside the gene matches: 5. The CDR3 has 15 residues. Germline-derived CDR1 and CDR2 are SGHTA and FQGNSA. CDR3 residues: CASSLVPAGGETQYF. The DNA of the CDR3 is TGTGCCAGCAGCTTAGTACCAGCGGGAGGTGAGACCCAGTACTTC.

The chain joins TRBV2 to TRBJ2-2; TRBD2 agrees at 12 bases. Germline lookup yields CDR1 SNHLY and CDR2 FYNNEI. V shed 6 bases and J 5 bases; nucleotides not matched to a gene: 4. This CDR3 is built from 15 residues. The CDR3 sequence: CASSALAGGTGELFF. CDR3 bases: TGTGCCAGCAGCGCACTAGCGGGGGGTACCGGGGAGCTGTTTTTT.

The rearrangement uses TRBV9 and TRBJ2-3; D unresolved. Germline CDR1 and CDR2: SGDLS and YYNGEE. The V end was cut by 4 bases, the J end by 1 base, with 13 bases between. CDR3 length: 15 amino acids. CDR3 DNA sequence: TGTGCCAGCAGCCTAGGTGGGATTGGCACAGATACGCAGTATTTT. Protein sequence: CASSLGGIGTDTQYF.

The chain links TRBV4-2 to TRBJ1-2, with unresolved D. The germline CDR1 and CDR2 sequences are LGHNA and YNFKEQ. Trimming left V 0 bases short and J 8 bases short, with 19 bases between. CDR3 length equals 16 residues. CDR3 amino acids: CASSQDSKAGKEGYTF. DNA of the CDR3: TGTGCCAGCAGCCAAGATAGTAAGGCCGGAAAGGAAGGCTACACCTTC.

This clone was seen a single time. The chain is built from TRBV10-3 and TRBJ1-1; no clear D. Germline CDR1 ENHRY, CDR2 SYGVKD. With 6 bases removed from V and 5 bases from J, the gap between germline ends came to 10 bases. This CDR3 region has 12 residues. CDR3 nucleotides: TGTGCCATCAGCCAAGGACGGACTGAAGCTTTCTTT. Translated: CAISQGRTEAFF.

The rearrangement uses TRBV6-5 and TRBJ1-2; D possibly corresponds to TRBD1 (6 bases). Germline CDR1 is MNHEY and CDR2 is SVGAGI. Trimming stripped 6 bases from V and 8 bases from J, with 22 bases between. There are 15 residues in the CDR3. The CDR3 region has the DNA TGTGCCAGCAGCTCCCTTGCAGGGGACTCAAGAGGCTACACCTTC. Translating gives CASSSLAGDSRGYTF.

This chain links TRBV28 with TRBJ2-6; no clear D. This CDR3 spans 15 amino acids. Per germline, CDR1 MDHEN and CDR2 SYDVKM. The V end was cut by 3 bases, the J end by 2 bases, with 8 bases between. CDR3 region: CASSFGTPGANVLTF. CDR3 bases: TGTGCCAGCAGTTTCGGTACCCCTGGGGCCAACGTCCTGACTTTC.